One TCR beta chain is described in this entry. CDR3 length: 15 residues. Germline V lookup: CDR1 SEHNR, CDR2 FQNEAQ (reference sequence). This specimen comes from a study of monozygotic twins with inflammatory bowel disease. From the 5' RACE reads, TCRdb lists one entry per CDR3 protein and no DNA. Its table lists a few hundred thousand distinct CDR3 sequences. Material: blood. This TCR derives from a human donor with ulcerative colitis or Crohn's disease, or a healthy co-twin of an affected twin (not recorded which). The chain links TRBV7-9 to TRBJ1-3. This chain's CDR3 is CASSSYRGRGNTIYF.